This T cell receptor (beta chain) was found in a study of vaccination and CD4 T cells after COVID-19. About the research overall: Median time from second vaccine dose to sampling was about 70 days (14 to 241). Overlapping SARS-CoV-2, HCoV-NL63, HCoV-OC43 and HCoV-229E spike peptides stimulated the cells.

With the Oncomine TCR Beta short-read assay, DNA from cultured CD4+ T cells was sequenced. MiXCR, run by TCRdb on the PCR reads, gives a single entry per CDR3 protein. This sample carries 27,000 or so distinct CDR3 sequences, roughly 50% of them seen once, and the ten largest clones take 5% to 6.5%. In regard to this clonotype: Its antigen remains unknown.

As for treatment: approximately nine-day PBMC culture with coronavirus spike peptide pools or control peptides (ViraFEST assay). IL-2 at about 9.1 IU/ml and peptide pools at approximately 10 ug/ml were added to PBMCs cultured at about 2.2 million per well. Germline trimming cut 1 base from V and 8 bases from J; bases unmatched to any gene: 17. There are 20 residues in the CDR3. CDR1 is SEHNR, CDR2 FQNEAQ, per germline (reference sequence). This TCR was recovered from a human donor who had recovered from COVID-19. Source material: CD4+ T cells from blood, cultured in vitro. The rearrangement links TRBV7-9 to TRBJ2-1; 13 nucleotides line up with TRBD2. CDR3 region: CASSLDLSTSGRASGHEQFF. The CDR3 nucleotides read TGTGCCAGCAGCTTAGACTTATCAACTAGCGGGAGGGCCAGTGGCCATGAGCAGTTCTTC.